This T cell receptor beta chain was captured by sequencing in a study of T-cell reconstitution after alpha-beta-depleted transplantation in children. Unique molecular identifiers were used in preparing the TCRbeta library. TCRdb re-called the PCR reads through MiXCR, storing one row per CDR3 protein. The sample records about 200,000 distinct CDR3 sequences, approximately 15% being singletons. In regard to this clonotype: Its antigen is as yet unknown.

Study results and caveats: One year post-transplant, T-cell counts and diversity were largely derived from T cells produced anew. About two months after transplant, alpha-beta T cells reportedly came from several hundred expanded graft clones. Surviving recipient T cells and intrathymic progenitors accounted for some patients' high TCRbeta diversity at day 60.

The sequences come from PBMCs, mostly from graft donor cells, collected 360 days after TCRalphabeta/CD19-depleted stem cell transplant. This sequence was found in a male patient between 2 and 15 years old who had a stem cell transplant for acute lymphoblastic leukemia, so the T cells may come from the graft donor.

The CDR3 coding sequence is TGTGCCAGCTCACCACGCTCGGACAATGGAGCCCTCCACTTT. Its translation is CASSPRSDNGALHF. The V call is TRBV18, the J call TRBJ1-6; possible D gene TRBD1, 5 bases. Trimming stripped 1 base from V and 14 bases from J, with 15 bases between. The CDR3 consists of 14 residues. The germline V gene has CDR1 KGHSH and CDR2 LQKENI.